Shown below are 9 T cell receptor beta chains from a single sample sequenced in a study of cytomegalovirus exposure and HLA in healthy donors. PCR employed 60 Vbeta and 13 Jbeta primers. Generated by immunoSEQ multiplex PCR, the TCRdb table keeps only in-frame clones and is missing some. In the table there are under 200,000 clones, over 65% of which are singletons. The sample was PBMCs. The receptors shown here come from a woman aged 40 to 49 in good health and CMV-seropositive.

As to this clone: At one boundary the junction diverges from the germline segment, which might be a read error. The J gene is TRBJ1-6, the V gene TRBV6-5; TRBD1 might be the D (6 bases). The CDR3 is 14 amino acids. CDR1 and CDR2 from the germline V gene are MNHEY and SVGAGI. CDR3 sequence reads: CASRLGQNNSPLNF. The DNA of the CDR3 is TGTGCCAGCAGACTTGGACAGAATAATTCACCCCTCAACTTT.

This rearrangement joins TRBV28 to TRBJ2-7; TRBD2 matches at 13 bases. Germline V gene lookup returns CDR1 MDHEN and CDR2 SYDVKM. The V gene end was trimmed by 4 bases and the J gene end by 3 bases; junction bases not matched to a gene: 3. This CDR3 comprises 15 residues. This CDR3 is CASSSWTSGSYEQYF. The CDR3 coding sequence is TGTGCCAGCAGTTCCTGGACTAGCGGGAGCTACGAGCAGTACTTC.

The chain is built from TRBV18 and TRBJ2-7, with TRBD1 identical over 8 bases. CDR3 length: 13 residues. Germline assignment: CDR1 KGHSH and CDR2 LQKENI. V lost 6 bases, J lost 3 bases, and 4 bases stayed unmatched. The CDR3 region is CASSSGGGYEQYF. The CDR3 region has the DNA TGTGCCAGCTCGTCAGGGGGCGGCTACGAGCAGTACTTC.

The CDR3 region is CASGQGSDYGYTF. In DNA, the CDR3 is TGTGCCAGCGGACAGGGGTCGGACTATGGCTACACCTTC. The chain is built from TRBV19 and TRBJ1-2; 9 bases are shared with TRBD1. Losses at the gene ends were 9 bases for V and 3 bases for J; bases not matched to a gene: 5. CDR1 is LNHDA, CDR2 SQIVND, per germline (reference sequence). The CDR3 is 13 residues long.

CDR3 protein: CASSVEGRVREKLFF. The CDR3 DNA reads as TGTGCCAGCAGCGTTGAGGGGAGGGTTAGAGAAAAACTGTTTTTT. The rearrangement links TRBV9 to TRBJ1-4; D might be TRBD1 (5 bases). The CDR3 length is 15 residues. The germline V gene encodes CDR1 SGDLS and CDR2 YYNGEE. Trimming cost V 2 bases and J 8 bases, with 16 bases left between them.

J is TRBJ1-2 and V is TRBV2, with unresolved D. The CDR3 is made up of 12 amino acids. Germline CDR1 is SNHLY and CDR2 is FYNNEI. Between the trimmed V and J ends, which lost 7 bases and 8 bases, there was a span of 14 bases. The CDR3 spells CASTGDKFGYTF. The CDR3 nucleotides read TGTGCCAGCACGGGAGACAAATTCGGCTACACCTTC.

This rearrangement joins TRBV5-1 to TRBJ1-1; D possibly corresponds to TRBD1 (6 bases). The CDR3 loop spans 15 amino acids. CDR1 and CDR2 (germline): SGHRS, YFSETQ. V was pared by 7 bases and J by 4 bases, with 20 bases between. CDR3 bases: TGCGCCAGCCTTCCTAACGTAGGGGGTAGCACTGAAGCTTTCTTT. Encoded protein: CASLPNVGGSTEAFF.

V gene TRBV5-1 combines with J gene TRBJ2-7, with 9 bases identical to TRBD1. CDR1 SGHRS and CDR2 YFSETQ come from the germline V gene. CDR3 length equals 18 residues. V lost 2 bases to trimming and J lost 3 bases; unmatched junction nucleotides: 15. The CDR3 DNA sequence: TGCGCCAGCAGCTTCCTGGGAACCGGGACAGGGAATGGCTACGAGCAGTACTTC. This sequence encodes CASSFLGTGTGNGYEQYF. The full variable domain, its missing parts supplied by reference TRBV5-1 and TRBJ2-7, is KAGVTQTPRYLIKTRGQQVTLSCSPISGHRSVSWYQQTPGQGLQFLFEYFSETQRNKGNFPGRFSGRQFSNSRSEMNVSTLELGDSALYLCASSFLGTGTGNGYEQYFGPGTRLTVT.

Only a few counts were recorded for this clone. The chain uses TRBV7-9 and TRBJ1-5; 10 nucleotides line up with TRBD1. Germline lookup yields CDR1 SEHNR and CDR2 FQNEAQ (reference sequence). After removal of 5 bases from V and 4 bases from J, the junction contained 11 bases not matched to a gene. CDR3 size: 17 residues. CDR3 DNA: TGTGCCAGCAGCGCTGATACGGGACAGGGGATGAATCAGCCCCAGCATTTT. Amino acid sequence: CASSADTGQGMNQPQHF.